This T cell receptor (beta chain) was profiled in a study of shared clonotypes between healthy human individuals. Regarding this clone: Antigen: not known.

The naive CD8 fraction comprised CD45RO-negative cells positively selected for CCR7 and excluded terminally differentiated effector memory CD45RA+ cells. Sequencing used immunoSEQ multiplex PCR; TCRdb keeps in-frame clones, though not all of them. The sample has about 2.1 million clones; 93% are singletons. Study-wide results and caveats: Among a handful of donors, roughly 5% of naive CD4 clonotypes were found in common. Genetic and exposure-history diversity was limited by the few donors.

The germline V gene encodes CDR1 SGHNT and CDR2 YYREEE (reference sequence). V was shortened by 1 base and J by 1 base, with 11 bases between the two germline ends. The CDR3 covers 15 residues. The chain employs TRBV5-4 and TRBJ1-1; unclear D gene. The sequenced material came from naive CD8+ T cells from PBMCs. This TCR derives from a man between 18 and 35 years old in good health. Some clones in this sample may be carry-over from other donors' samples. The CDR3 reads CASSLWLAGNTEAFF. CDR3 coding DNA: TGTGCCAGCAGCTTGTGGTTAGCAGGGAACACTGAAGCTTTCTTT.